This T cell receptor beta chain was recorded in a study of cytomegalovirus exposure and HLA in healthy donors. The CDR3 length is 15 residues. V was shortened by 0 bases and J by 7 bases, with 10 bases between the two germline ends. CDR1 and CDR2 (germline): SGHTA, FQGNSA. The PCR ran on 60 Vbeta and 13 Jbeta primers. Produced via immunoSEQ multiplex PCR; TCRdb's table is partial and in-frame only. Among under 200,000 clones listed, 75% to 80% were seen once. The rearrangement links TRBV7-2 to TRBJ1-6, with D possibly matching TRBD1 (5 bases). This clonotype originated in a woman aged 40 to 50 in good health and CMV-seropositive. The sequenced sample was PBMCs. In DNA, the CDR3 is TGTACCAGCAGCTTAGCGAGGGGAGGGAATTCACCCCTCCACTTT. It is translated as CTSSLARGGNSPLHF.